Below are 31 T cell receptor beta chains sequenced from a single sample in a study of T cell responses to AZD1222 COVID-19 vaccine. Libraries were prepared by immunoSEQ multiplex PCR; TCRdb keeps only in-frame clonotypes and omits some of them. In the table there are some 130,000 clones, approximately 90% of which are singletons. The specimen was peripheral blood, collected on day 0 of AZD1222 vaccination. The receptors stem from an adult in good health.

The rearrangement uses TRBV30 and TRBJ1-5; D ambiguous. CDR1 and CDR2 from the germline V gene are GTSNPN and SVGIG (reference sequence). This CDR3 is 12 amino acids long. The V and J ends lost 0 bases and 5 bases respectively, with 5 bases between them. Here the CDR3 reads CAWSVGHQPQHF. In DNA, the CDR3 is TGTGCCTGGAGTGTAGGCCATCAGCCCCAGCATTTT.

J is TRBJ2-2 and V is TRBV11-2, with TRBD1 matching 8 bases. Germline V gene sequence: CDR1 SGHAT, CDR2 FQNNGV. This CDR3 is built from 13 residues. Germline trimming cut 5 bases from V and 6 bases from J; bases unmatched to any gene: 2. CDR3 coding DNA: TGTGCCAGCAGCCCGACAGGGGCCGGGGAGCTGTTTTTT. This sequence encodes CASSPTGAGELFF. The full variable domain, rest sourced from reference TRBV11-2 and TRBJ2-2, is EAGVAQSPRYKIIEKRQSVAFWCNPISGHATLYWYQQILGQGPKLLIQFQNNGVVDDSQLPKDRFSAERLKGVDSTLKIQPAKLEDSAVYLCASSPTGAGELFFGEGSRLTVL.

This chain joins TRBV11-2 and TRBJ1-2; D unclear. V was pared by 5 bases and J by 0 bases, with 16 bases between. The CDR3 has 16 residues. Germline-derived CDR1 and CDR2 are SGHAT and FQNNGV. CDR3 sequence reads: CASSPTGWVTNYGYTF. The CDR3 DNA sequence: TGTGCCAGCAGCCCGACCGGGTGGGTGACTAACTATGGCTACACCTTC. Using reference TRBV11-2 and TRBJ1-2 for the parts outside the CDR3, the full variable domain is EAGVAQSPRYKIIEKRQSVAFWCNPISGHATLYWYQQILGQGPKLLIQFQNNGVVDDSQLPKDRFSAERLKGVDSTLKIQPAKLEDSAVYLCASSPTGWVTNYGYTFGSGTRLTVV.

This chain uses TRBV6-1 with TRBJ2-7; D possibly corresponds to TRBD1 (6 bases). CDR1 and CDR2 (germline): MNHNS, SASEGT. V lost 0 bases and J lost 2, with 14 bases in between. CDR3 length: 16 amino acids. Written as DNA, the CDR3 is TGTGCCAGCAGTGAAGCATTGGGGGCCCTCCCCTACGAGCAGTACTTC. Its protein product is CASSEALGALPYEQYF.

The chain couples TRBV12-5 to TRBJ2-2, with unresolved D. This CDR3 is 15 amino acids long. Trimming took 2 bases from V and 5 from J, leaving 12 bases between them. Germline V gives CDR1 LGHNT, CDR2 FRNRAP. The CDR3 region has the DNA TGTGCTAGTGGTTTGCGTCCGGGTTGGACCGGGGAGCTGTTTTTT. Amino acid sequence: CASGLRPGWTGELFF.

The V gene is TRBV5-1, the J gene TRBJ1-4; 12 positions agree with TRBD1. The germline V gene encodes CDR1 SGHRS and CDR2 YFSETQ. This CDR3 is built from 22 residues. Germline trimming cut 4 bases from V and 0 bases from J; bases unmatched to any gene: 19. Here the CDR3 reads CASSPGTGGLSGFPATNEKLFF. CDR3 in DNA: TGCGCCAGCAGCCCCGGGACAGGGGGCCTGTCGGGGTTCCCTGCAACTAATGAAAAACTGTTTTTT.

The chain has TRBV20-1 and TRBJ1-5, with unresolved D. Trimming pared 3 bases from V and 0 bases from J, leaving 6 bases between. The CDR3 runs to 13 residues. Germline loops: CDR1 DFQATT, CDR2 SNEGSKA (reference sequence). The CDR3 bases are TGCAGTGCTAGTAGTGCTAGCAATCAGCCCCAGCATTTT. It specifies CSASSASNQPQHF.

The chain joins TRBV27 to TRBJ1-4; no clear D gene. Trimming cost V 3 bases and J 6 bases, with 8 bases left between them. This CDR3 spans 13 amino acids. CDR1 and CDR2 from the germline V gene are MNHEY and SMNVEV (reference sequence). This chain's CDR3 is CASSFRGYEKLFF. The CDR3 region has the DNA TGTGCCAGCAGTTTTCGAGGGTATGAAAAACTGTTTTTT.

The chain has TRBV7-6 and TRBJ1-1; 7 bases are a match to TRBD1. CDR3 size: 17 residues. V shed 1 base and J 5 bases; nucleotides not matched to a gene: 13. Germline loops: CDR1 SGHVS, CDR2 FNYEAQ. Here the CDR3 reads CASSLGGTAAVGTEAFF. CDR3 nucleotides: TGTGCCAGCAGCTTAGGGGGGACAGCAGCGGTGGGGACTGAAGCTTTCTTT.

This clone was counted a few times. The chain carries TRBV7-9 and TRBJ2-7, with 8 bases lining up with TRBD2. The germline gives CDR1 SEHNR, CDR2 FQNEAQ (reference sequence). This CDR3 comprises 14 residues. Germline trimming cut 4 bases from V and 4 bases from J; bases unmatched to any gene: 6. CDR3 DNA: TGTGCCAGCAGCTATACGGGAGGGCCGTACGAGCAGTACTTC. Its protein product is CASSYTGGPYEQYF.

This chain links TRBV9 with TRBJ1-1; D not resolved. The germline V and J ends were trimmed by 3 bases and 0 bases, with 9 bases remaining between them. The CDR3 contains 14 residues. Germline values: CDR1 SGDLS, CDR2 YYNGEE. The CDR3 spells CASSAGFMNTEAFF. In DNA form, the CDR3 reads TGTGCCAGCAGCGCGGGGTTTATGAACACTGAAGCTTTCTTT.

The V gene is TRBV7-3, the J gene TRBJ1-3, with D maybe TRBD1 (6 bases). CDR1 and CDR2 (germline): SGHTA, FQGTGA. Trimming removed 6 bases at V and 1 base at J, with 13 bases between. This CDR3 has 15 residues. CDR3 sequence reads: CASSPQGISGNTIYF. The CDR3 nucleotides read TGTGCCAGCAGTCCACAGGGAATATCTGGAAACACCATATATTTT.

In its sample, this clone was seen a few times. This chain links TRBV7-9 with TRBJ2-7; the D gene could be TRBD1 or TRBD2 (5 bases each). Germline V gene sequence: CDR1 SEHNR, CDR2 FQNEAQ (reference sequence). With 3 bases removed from V and 5 bases from J, the gap between germline ends came to 20 bases. CDR3 length equals 16 residues. CDR3 amino acids: CASSFSPGTGFDEQYF. CDR3 in DNA: TGTGCCAGCAGCTTCTCCCCCGGGACCGGCTTCGACGAGCAGTACTTC.

CDR3 sequence: CASSRTSGANVLTF. The CDR3 coding sequence is TGTGCCAGCAGCCGGACCTCTGGGGCCAACGTCCTGACTTTC. The chain employs TRBV14 and TRBJ2-6; D unresolved. CDR3 length equals 14 residues. V lost 4 bases and J 0 bases, leaving 4 bases between the germline ends. CDR1 is SGHDN, CDR2 FVKESK, per germline.

The chain employs TRBV5-1 and TRBJ1-2; 9 bases map to TRBD1. V dropped 2 bases and J dropped 7; count of bases not matched to a gene: 9. The CDR3 runs 15 residues. CDR1 is SGHRS and CDR2 is YFSETQ in the germline V gene. This CDR3 is CASSFAPGQGAGYTF. In DNA, the CDR3 is TGCGCCAGCAGCTTCGCTCCGGGACAGGGCGCTGGCTACACCTTC.

This rearrangement joins TRBV7-9 to TRBJ2-3; the D gene is possibly TRBD1 (6 bases). The ends were cut back, 5 bases at V and 4 bases at J, with 22 bases in the middle. CDR1 is SEHNR, CDR2 FQNEAQ, per germline (reference sequence). The CDR3 runs 17 residues. CDR3 in amino acids: CASSPSRGGRSSDTQYF. CDR3 sequence (DNA): TGTGCCAGCAGCCCATCCAGAGGGGGACGGTCCTCAGATACGCAGTATTTT.

The chain is built from TRBV7-3 and TRBJ2-1; 8 bases fit TRBD2. Germline values: CDR1 SGHTA, CDR2 FQGTGA. V shed 0 bases, J shed 10 bases, and the junction held 11 bases outside the gene matches. This CDR3 region has 16 residues. The chain's CDR3 is CASSLTLASGGVEQFF. CDR3 DNA sequence: TGTGCCAGCAGCTTAACTCTAGCGAGCGGGGGCGTGGAGCAGTTCTTC.

The chain carries TRBV6-1 and TRBJ1-5; no definite D call. The germline V and J ends were trimmed by 3 bases and 5 bases, with 11 bases remaining between them. The CDR3 has 14 amino acids. Germline V gene lookup returns CDR1 MNHNS and CDR2 SASEGT. CDR3 in DNA: TGTGCCAGCAGTGATGGCCTCGGTTATCAGCCCCAGCATTTT. Its protein is CASSDGLGYQPQHF.

J is TRBJ1-1 and V is TRBV6-5, with TRBD1 identical over 7 bases. The CDR3 covers 13 residues. The V and J ends lost 6 bases and 0 bases, in that order; junction bases with no gene match: 1. Germline V CDR1 and CDR2: MNHEY, SVGAGI. CDR3 protein: CASSDRVNTEAFF. CDR3 DNA sequence: TGTGCCAGCAGCGACAGGGTGAACACTGAAGCTTTCTTT.

In this sample, this clone turned up a few times. This chain uses TRBV7-2 with TRBJ1-2, with D perhaps TRBD1 (5 bases). The CDR3 has 14 residues. Per germline, CDR1 SGHTA and CDR2 FQGNSA. Trimming took 1 base from V and 4 from J, leaving 10 bases between them. In DNA, the CDR3 is TGTGCCAGCAGCTTAGAGGGGCGCGTCTATGGCTACACCTTC. Amino acid sequence: CASSLEGRVYGYTF.

This chain connects TRBV6-5 to TRBJ1-1; D is unclear. V was clipped by 7 bases and J by 4 bases, with 19 bases between them. This CDR3 has 15 amino acids. Germline V gene data show CDR1 as MNHEY and CDR2 as SVGAGI. The CDR3 coding sequence is TGTGCCAGCACCCCACGTCGCGCAGGAACCACTGAAGCTTTCTTT. It codes for CASTPRRAGTTEAFF.

This clone has a handful of counts. Germline and junction disagree at one end, which may indicate a read error. The chain joins TRBV6-1 to TRBJ2-5, with 11 bases lining up with TRBD2. Per the germline V gene, CDR1 is MNHNS and CDR2 is SASEGT. This CDR3 region has 16 residues. The CDR3 DNA follows: TGTGCCAGCAGAGAAGGACTAGCGGGTTACCAAGAGACCCAGTACTTC. This codes for CASREGLAGYQETQYF.

This clone was counted only a few times. The rearrangement joins TRBV2 to TRBJ2-3; a weak D match, TRBD1 (5 bases). This CDR3 has 15 amino acids. V lost 5 bases and J 2 bases, leaving 14 bases between the germline ends. CDR1 is SNHLY and CDR2 is FYNNEI in the germline V gene. The CDR3 region has the DNA TGTGCCAGCAGTTCGGGTGGGGCCTCCACAGATACGCAGTATTTT. Protein: CASSSGGASTDTQYF.

This chain uses TRBV3-1 (or the pseudogene TRBV3-2) with TRBJ1-2, with 8 bases lining up with TRBD1. Looked up from germline, CDR1 is LGHDT and CDR2 is YNNKEL (reference sequence). Trimming took 0 bases from V and 4 from J; bases not matched to a gene: 4. CDR3 length equals 15 residues. The CDR3 reads CASSQDPGTGYGYTF. The CDR3 DNA is TGTGCCAGCAGCCAAGATCCCGGGACAGGCTATGGCTACACCTTC.

The gene calls are TRBV5-5 and TRBJ1-5, with a possible D match to TRBD1 (5 bases). Trimming shortened V by 4 bases and J by 6 bases, and 11 bases separated the two germline ends. The CDR3 covers 13 residues. The V gene's germline CDR1 is SGHKS and CDR2 YYEKEE (reference sequence). CDR3 sequence (DNA): TGTGCCAGCAGCCCATGGGGGGGTCAGCCCCAGCATTTT. This gives the protein CASSPWGGQPQHF.

V usage is TRBV6-5 and J usage is TRBJ1-6; D not resolved. The CDR3 is 11 amino acids. Trimming stripped 8 bases from V and 6 bases from J, with 5 bases between. The germline gives CDR1 MNHEY, CDR2 SVGAGI. The CDR3 DNA sequence: TGTGCCAGCGGGCTTAATTCACCCCTCCACTTT. Translation: CASGLNSPLHF.

The CDR3 protein is CASSQDSRRVRNTEAFF. The CDR3, as DNA: TGCGCCAGCAGCCAAGATAGCCGCAGGGTTAGGAACACTGAAGCTTTCTTT. The genes are TRBV4-1 and TRBJ1-1; D is possibly TRBD1 (5 bases). Trimming removed 0 bases at V and 1 base at J, with 15 bases between. Germline loops: CDR1 MGHRA, CDR2 YSYEKL. The CDR3 totals 17 residues.

The chain is built from TRBV6-2 or TRBV6-3 and TRBJ2-3; D ambiguous. CDR1 and CDR2 (germline): MNHEY, SVGEGT. V was clipped by 2 bases and J by 0 bases, with 9 bases between them. This CDR3 region has 15 residues. The CDR3 loop is CASSYGLKSTDTQYF. The CDR3 region has the DNA TGTGCCAGCAGTTACGGGCTGAAGAGCACAGATACGCAGTATTTT.

V is TRBV18 and J is TRBJ1-2, with 11 bases identical to TRBD1. Per germline, CDR1 KGHSH and CDR2 LQKENI. J lost 0 bases, V lost 6 bases, and 6 bases had no gene match. The length of the CDR3 is 16 residues. CDR3 protein: CASSLDRGLANYGYTF. CDR3 bases: TGTGCCAGCTCCTTGGACAGGGGGCTAGCTAACTATGGCTACACCTTC.

This chain uses TRBV6-6 with TRBJ2-5; perhaps TRBD2 as D (6 bases). CDR3 length: 15 residues. Germline CDR1 and CDR2: MNHNY and SVGAGI (reference sequence). Trimming took 0 bases from V and 4 from J, leaving 12 bases between them. CDR3: CASSYSGQGGETQYF. The DNA of the CDR3 is TGTGCCAGCAGTTACTCGGGTCAGGGAGGAGAGACCCAGTACTTC.

The chain carries TRBV5-1 and TRBJ2-1; 10 positions match TRBD1. The CDR3 runs 18 residues. The V segment lost 4 bases and the J segment 9 bases; nucleotides outside the gene matches: 19. Germline loops: CDR1 SGHRS, CDR2 YFSETQ. CDR3 protein: CASSTFAVGGQGKTEQFF. CDR3 bases: TGCGCCAGCAGCACCTTCGCAGTTGGGGGACAGGGGAAGACTGAGCAGTTCTTC.